This TCR beta chain was retrieved from a study of blood T cell repertoires in COVID-19. Study information: COVID-19 samples collected from the United States, Italy and Spain covered acute and convalescent phases.

Enrolled through a virtual design, the participants were between 18 and 89 years of age and came from fewer than 30 US areas. Categorization into cohorts depended on clinical history that participants reported. Using immunoSEQ multiplex PCR, the repertoire was profiled, and TCRdb retains in-frame clones only, with some absent. The table lists roughly 500,000 clones, approximately 90% of them singletons, with roughly 8.5% in the top ten. Sequenced sample: PBMCs or T cells enriched from blood (not recorded which). This TCR came from a woman aged 55-70 years who had recovered from COVID-19.

DNA of the CDR3: TGTGCCAGCAGTGAAGGGGGTAGGGGAGGTACTGAAAAACTGTTTTTT. Protein sequence: CASSEGGRGGTEKLFF. The J gene is TRBJ1-4, the V gene TRBV2, with a weak D call TRBD1 (5 bases). Trimming removed 1 base at V and 7 bases at J, with 16 bases between. Germline V CDR1 and CDR2: SNHLY, FYNNEI. CDR3 length equals 16 residues.